This is a list of T cell receptor beta chains from one sample in a study of OX40 agonist ivuxolimab in advanced cancers. Clones were read by immunoSEQ multiplex PCR, and TCRdb kept only the in-frame ones, dropping some. The sample carries 130,000 or so clones, roughly 95% recorded once. The source was CD4+ or CD8+ T cells sorted from blood, collected in a trial of the OX40 agonist ivuxolimab. Receptors were obtained from an adult with an advanced solid tumor such as melanoma, head and neck, liver or kidney cancer. CDR3s include the opening cysteine and the closing phenylalanine or tryptophan. The D gene is left open where the match is weak. Some rows have no size entry. The others give once, few or many, or a class for an expanded clone.

V: TRBV27; D: NA; J: TRBJ2-1; size: NA; CDR3: CASSSARPPAYNEQFF; DNA: TGTGCCAGCAGCTCCGCCCGCCCACCTGCCTACAATGAGCAGTTCTTC
V: TRBV9; D: TRBD2; J: TRBJ2-1; size: NA; CDR3: CASSPGTSFNEQFF; DNA: TGTGCCAGCAGCCCCGGGACTAGCTTCAATGAGCAGTTCTTC
V: TRBV5-1; D: NA; J: TRBJ2-3; size: NA; CDR3: CASSLAQGSADTQYF; DNA: TGCGCCAGCAGCTTGGCGCAGGGTAGCGCAGATACGCAGTATTTT
V: TRBV7-9; D: NA; J: TRBJ2-3; size: NA; CDR3: CASSLVGQLPDTDTQYF; DNA: TGTGCCAGCAGCTTAGTCGGCCAGCTGCCAGACACAGATACGCAGTATTTT
V: TRBV19; D: TRBD1; J: TRBJ1-2; size: NA; CDR3: CASSKQGAGPANYGYTF; DNA: TGTGCCAGTAGCAAACAGGGGGCCGGACCGGCTAACTATGGCTACACCTTC
V: TRBV5-1; D: TRBD2; J: TRBJ2-7; size: NA; CDR3: CASSSTSGSDEQYF; DNA: TGCGCCAGCAGCTCGACTAGCGGGAGTGACGAGCAGTACTTC
V: TRBV7-2; D: NA; J: TRBJ2-1; size: NA; CDR3: CASSLEGNEQFF; DNA: TGTGCCAGCAGCTTAGAGGGGAATGAGCAGTTCTTC
V: TRBV5-4; D: NA; J: TRBJ2-1; size: NA; CDR3: CASSSGTPTHEQFF; DNA: TGTGCCAGCAGCTCCGGGACCCCGACCCATGAGCAGTTCTTC
V: TRBV5-8; D: TRBD1; J: TRBJ1-5; size: NA; CDR3: CASSLGTGDNQPQHF; DNA: TGTGCCAGCAGCTTGGGGACAGGCGACAATCAGCCCCAGCATTTT
V: TRBV15; D: NA; J: TRBJ2-4; size: NA; CDR3: CATSRAGTSGPKNIQYF; DNA: TGTGCCACCAGCAGAGCTGGAACAAGCGGACCAAAAAACATTCAGTACTTC
V: TRBV11-2; D: NA; J: TRBJ2-5; size: once; CDR3: CASSLAGAGDAQETQYF; DNA: TGTGCCAGCAGCTTAGCGGGGGCCGGGGACGCGCAAGAGACCCAGTACTTC
V: TRBV9; D: NA; J: TRBJ1-6; size: NA; CDR3: CASSFRQVNSPLHF; DNA: TGTGCCAGCAGCTTCCGACAGGTTAATTCACCCCTCCACTTT
V: TRBV7-8; D: TRBD1; J: TRBJ2-1; size: NA; CDR3: CASSPRTGGYNEQFF; DNA: TGTGCCAGCAGCCCCCGGACAGGGGGTTACAATGAGCAGTTCTTC
V: TRBV5-4; D: NA; J: TRBJ2-5; size: NA; CDR3: CASSFRNDETQYF; DNA: TGTGCCAGCAGCTTTAGAAATGACGAGACCCAGTACTTC
V: TRBV30; D: NA; J: TRBJ1-1; size: few; CDR3: CAWRYTGSTEAFF; DNA: TGTGCCTGGAGATACACAGGGTCCACTGAAGCTTTCTTT
V: TRBV6-1; D: TRBD2; J: TRBJ2-7; size: NA; CDR3: CASNLPGLAVYEQYF; DNA: TGTGCCAGCAACCTACCGGGACTAGCGGTCTACGAGCAGTACTTC
V: TRBV28; D: NA; J: TRBJ2-3; size: NA; CDR3: CASSLSGTDTQYF; DNA: TGTGCCAGCAGTTTATCGGGCACAGATACGCAGTATTTT
V: TRBV6-1; D: NA; J: TRBJ1-4; size: NA; CDR3: CASTGGGSNEKLFF; DNA: TGTGCCAGCACGGGCGGGGGGTCCAATGAAAAACTGTTTTTT
V: TRBV9; D: NA; J: TRBJ1-3; size: NA; CDR3: CASSVGGGNTIYF; DNA: TGTGCCAGCAGCGTAGGAGGGGGAAACACCATATATTTT
V: TRBV19; D: TRBD2; J: TRBJ2-3; size: NA; CDR3: CASRGGRAPDTQYF; DNA: TGTGCCAGTAGAGGCGGGAGGGCGCCAGATACGCAGTATTTT
V: TRBV7-9; D: TRBD2; J: TRBJ2-5; size: few; CDR3: CASSAPESGRAGETQYF; DNA: TGTGCCAGCAGCGCACCAGAGAGCGGGAGGGCGGGAGAGACCCAGTACTTC
V: TRBV7-3; D: NA; J: TRBJ2-3; size: few; CDR3: CASSLVGADTQYF; DNA: TGTGCCAGCAGCTTAGTGGGGGCAGATACGCAGTATTTT
V: TRBV7-2; D: TRBD1; J: TRBJ1-5; size: NA; CDR3: CASSLAGTGGNQPQHF; DNA: TGTGCCAGCAGCTTAGCCGGGACAGGGGGCAATCAGCCCCAGCATTTT
V: TRBV5-1; D: NA; J: TRBJ1-1; size: NA; CDR3: CASSLGFMNTEAFF; DNA: TGCGCCAGCAGCTTAGGCTTCATGAACACTGAAGCTTTCTTT
V: TRBV2; D: NA; J: TRBJ2-7; size: NA; CDR3: CASTLIGAGANSYEQYF; DNA: TGTGCCAGCACACTTATCGGTGCGGGGGCGAACTCCTACGAGCAGTACTTC